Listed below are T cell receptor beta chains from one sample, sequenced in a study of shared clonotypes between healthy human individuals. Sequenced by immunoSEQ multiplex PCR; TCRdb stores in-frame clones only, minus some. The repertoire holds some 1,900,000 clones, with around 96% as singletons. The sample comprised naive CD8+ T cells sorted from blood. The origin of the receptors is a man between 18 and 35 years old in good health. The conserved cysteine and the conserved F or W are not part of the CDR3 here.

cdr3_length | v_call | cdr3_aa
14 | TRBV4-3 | ASSQARSFMNTEAF
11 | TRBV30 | AWRAGAGYGYT
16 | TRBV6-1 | ASSEVSRVGVENTEAF
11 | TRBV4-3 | ASSQVAGREQF
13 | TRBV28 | ASTLEGAFDQPQH
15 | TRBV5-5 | ASSLEMLGVLTDTQY
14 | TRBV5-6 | ASSSDLDRTNTEAF
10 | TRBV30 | AWSVFRTEAF
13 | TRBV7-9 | ASSSSGDLAGGYT
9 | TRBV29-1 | SVAQGGGYT
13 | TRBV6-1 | ASSDENRGPDGYT
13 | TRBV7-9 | ASSTEGGSSDTQY
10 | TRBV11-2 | ASSPVGYEQY
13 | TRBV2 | ASSSRTDNTGELF
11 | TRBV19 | ASSIQGEYGYT
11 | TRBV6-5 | ASSALDGGELF
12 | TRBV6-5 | ASSYVGLEYEQY
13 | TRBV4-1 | ASSQDRQGGYEQY
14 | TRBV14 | ASSHRWPGQTYEQY
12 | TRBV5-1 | ASSSPGQTYEQY
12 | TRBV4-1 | ASSQALTEYEQY
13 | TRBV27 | ASSLESSGVGEQF
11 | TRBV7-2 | ASSFEEPDTQY
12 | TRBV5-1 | ASSNGQENQPQH
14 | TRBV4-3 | ASSPSDSRNPYEQY
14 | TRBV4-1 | ASSQEEGAVNQPQH
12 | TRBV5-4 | ASSPLPGDYGYT
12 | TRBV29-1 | SAYSGGAVNEQF
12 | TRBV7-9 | ASSLPLEADEQF
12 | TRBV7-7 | ASSPFGGGDEAF
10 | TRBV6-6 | ASSLDRDTQY
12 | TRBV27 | ASSLGGSLGPQH
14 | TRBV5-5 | ASILKGLGGYYEQY
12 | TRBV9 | ASSEGLAGYEQY
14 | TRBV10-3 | AISETGTSGTDTQY
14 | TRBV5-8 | ASSLADRERNEKLF
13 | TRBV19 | ASRISGLSTDTQY
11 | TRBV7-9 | ASSTGTNQPQH
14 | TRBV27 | ASSPSSGVFTDTQY
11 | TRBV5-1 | ASSPGINYGYT
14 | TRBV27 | ASSLLGIRPGGEQY
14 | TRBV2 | ASTEPGPPGEETQY
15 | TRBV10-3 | AINTGGVSRMNTEAF
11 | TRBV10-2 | ASSEALNYEQY
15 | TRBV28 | ASSLFFSGTGGEKLF
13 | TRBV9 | ASSVDFGDTREQF
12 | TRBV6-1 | ASSESGGSYEQY
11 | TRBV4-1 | ASRGTVNYGYT
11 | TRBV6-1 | ASSDAGYNEQF
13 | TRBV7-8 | ASSFLGHVQETQY
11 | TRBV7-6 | ASSPGGLSEQY
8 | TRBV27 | AAGSYEQY
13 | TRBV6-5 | ASSYGQAPGNTIY